Listed here is a single T cell receptor (beta chain). The protocol was immunoSEQ multiplex PCR, while the TCRdb copy is restricted to in-frame clones and leaves out a portion. The sample lists 150,000 to 200,000 clones; around nine tenths were seen once. These data are taken from a study of Ad26.COV2.S vaccination and SARS-CoV-2 variants. V shed 4 bases and J 4 bases; nucleotides not matched to a gene: 9. This CDR3 is 15 amino acids long. Germline loops: CDR1 SGHDT, CDR2 YYEEEE. The TCR comes from a human donor who had recovered from COVID-19. The starting material was peripheral blood, obtained after recovery from COVID-19. The chain joins TRBV5-6 to TRBJ1-1, with 8 bases lining up with TRBD1. CDR3 residues: CASSQSDREGTEAFF. The CDR3 bases are TGTGCCAGCAGCCAATCGGACAGGGAGGGCACTGAAGCTTTCTTT. Complete variable domain (other parts from reference TRBV5-6 and TRBJ1-1): DAGVTQSPTHLIKTRGQQVTLRCSPKSGHDTVSWYQQALGQGPQFIFQYYEEEERQRGNFPDRFSGHQFPNYSSELNVNALLLGDSALYLCASSQSDREGTEAFFGQGTRLTVV.